What follows is one TCR beta chain and its context. Its antigen is unidentified. This CDR3 contains 14 residues. Trimming left V 7 bases short and J 2 bases short, with 12 bases between. Germline CDR1 and CDR2: SNHLY and FYNNEI. These data originate in a study of blood T cells in healthy people across ages. Study-wide points: Age brought a roughly linear fall in TCR beta diversity measured per million T cells. The diversity estimates, figures obtained from one million T cells, were considered underestimates. Expanded clonotype shifts may have been confounded, as the donors had an unknown CMV status.

Combining a sample-barcoded 5' primer with a J-beta primer mix, a second PCR ran for roughly 7 to 11 cycles. A single record per CDR3 protein comes from TCRdb applying MiXCR to the 5' RACE reads. Here the sample spans some 640,000 distinct CDR3 sequences, 45% to 50% being singletons. The origin of this receptor is a woman aged 60-75 years in good health. The sequenced sample consisted of blood. The chain couples TRBV2 to TRBJ1-3; D is undetermined. The CDR3 nucleotides are TGTGCCAGCATCCCTGTCATCGCTGGAAACACCATATATTTT. It translates to CASIPVIAGNTIYF.